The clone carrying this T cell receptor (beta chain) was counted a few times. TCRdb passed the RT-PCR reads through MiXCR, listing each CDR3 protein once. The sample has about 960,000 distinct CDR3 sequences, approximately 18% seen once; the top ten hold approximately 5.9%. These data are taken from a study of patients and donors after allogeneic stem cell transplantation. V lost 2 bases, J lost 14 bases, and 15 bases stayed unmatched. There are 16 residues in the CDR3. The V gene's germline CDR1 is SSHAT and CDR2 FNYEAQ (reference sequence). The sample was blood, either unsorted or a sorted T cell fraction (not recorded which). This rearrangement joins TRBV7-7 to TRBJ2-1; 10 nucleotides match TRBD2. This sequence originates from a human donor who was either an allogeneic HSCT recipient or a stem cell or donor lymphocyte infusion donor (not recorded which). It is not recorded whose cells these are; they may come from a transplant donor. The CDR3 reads CASSLPCGLAARREFF. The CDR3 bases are TGTGCCAGCAGCTTACCTTGTGGACTAGCGGCTAGAAGGGAGTTCTTC.